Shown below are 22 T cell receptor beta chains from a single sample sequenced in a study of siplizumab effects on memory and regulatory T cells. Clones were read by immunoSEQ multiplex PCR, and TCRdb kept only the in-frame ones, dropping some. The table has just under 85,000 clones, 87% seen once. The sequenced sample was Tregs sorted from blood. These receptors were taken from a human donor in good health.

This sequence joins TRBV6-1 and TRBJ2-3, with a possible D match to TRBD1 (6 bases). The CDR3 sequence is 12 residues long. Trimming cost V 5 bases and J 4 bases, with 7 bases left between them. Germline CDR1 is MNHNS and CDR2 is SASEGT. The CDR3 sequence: CASSPGADTQYF. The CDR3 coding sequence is TGTGCCAGCAGTCCAGGGGCAGATACGCAGTATTTT.

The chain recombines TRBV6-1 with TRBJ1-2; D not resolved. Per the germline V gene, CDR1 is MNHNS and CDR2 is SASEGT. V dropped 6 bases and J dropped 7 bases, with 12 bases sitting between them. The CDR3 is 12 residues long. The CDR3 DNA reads TGTGCCAGCAGGTCGGTGGTTCGTGGCTACACCTTC. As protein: CASRSVVRGYTF.

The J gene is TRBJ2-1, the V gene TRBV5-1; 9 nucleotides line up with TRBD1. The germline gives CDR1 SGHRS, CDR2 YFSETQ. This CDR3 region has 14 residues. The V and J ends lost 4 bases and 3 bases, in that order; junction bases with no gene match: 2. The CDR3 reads CASSTGQGYNEQFF. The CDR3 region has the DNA TGCGCCAGCAGCACGGGACAGGGCTACAATGAGCAGTTCTTC.

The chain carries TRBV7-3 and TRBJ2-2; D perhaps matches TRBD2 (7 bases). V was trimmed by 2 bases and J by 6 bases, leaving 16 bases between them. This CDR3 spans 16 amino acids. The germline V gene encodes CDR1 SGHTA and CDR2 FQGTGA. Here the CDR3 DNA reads TGTGCCAGCAGCTTATTTCGGGGGGCCCAGGCCGGGGAGCTGTTTTTT. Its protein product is CASSLFRGAQAGELFF.

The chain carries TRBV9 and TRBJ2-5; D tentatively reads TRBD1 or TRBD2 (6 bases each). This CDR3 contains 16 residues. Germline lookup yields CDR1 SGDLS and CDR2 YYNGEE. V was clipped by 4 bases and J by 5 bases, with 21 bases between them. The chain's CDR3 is CASSLRSGGLWETQYF. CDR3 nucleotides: TGTGCCAGCAGCTTGAGAAGTGGGGGGCTATGGGAGACCCAGTACTTC.

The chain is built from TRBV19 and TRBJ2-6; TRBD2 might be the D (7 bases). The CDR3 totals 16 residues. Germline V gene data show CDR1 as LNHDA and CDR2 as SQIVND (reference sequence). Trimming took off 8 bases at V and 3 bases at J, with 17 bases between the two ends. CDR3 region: CASRTRGADGANVLTF. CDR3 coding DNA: TGTGCCAGTCGGACACGGGGGGCGGATGGGGCCAACGTCCTGACTTTC.

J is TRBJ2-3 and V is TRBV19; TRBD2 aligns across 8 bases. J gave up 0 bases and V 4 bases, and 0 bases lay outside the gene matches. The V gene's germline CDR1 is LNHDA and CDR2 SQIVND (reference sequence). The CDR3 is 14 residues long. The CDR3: CASSRLASTDTQYF. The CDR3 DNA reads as TGTGCCAGTAGTAGACTAGCGAGCACAGATACGCAGTATTTT.

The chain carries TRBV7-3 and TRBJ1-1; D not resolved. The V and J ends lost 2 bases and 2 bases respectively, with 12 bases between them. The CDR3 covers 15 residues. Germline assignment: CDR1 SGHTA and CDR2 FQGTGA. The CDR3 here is CASSLWVRTNTEAFF. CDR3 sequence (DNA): TGTGCCAGCAGCTTATGGGTCAGGACCAACACTGAAGCTTTCTTT.

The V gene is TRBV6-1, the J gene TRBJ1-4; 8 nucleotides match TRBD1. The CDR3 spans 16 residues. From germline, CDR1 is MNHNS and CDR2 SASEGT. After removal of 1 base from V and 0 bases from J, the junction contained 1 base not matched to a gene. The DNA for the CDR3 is TGTGCCAGCAGTGAAGGACAGGGGTCAACTAATGAAAAACTGTTTTTT. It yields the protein CASSEGQGSTNEKLFF.

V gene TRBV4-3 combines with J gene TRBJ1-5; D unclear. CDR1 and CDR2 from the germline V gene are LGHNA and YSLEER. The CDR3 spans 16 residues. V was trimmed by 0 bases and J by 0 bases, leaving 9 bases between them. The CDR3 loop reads CASSQDRDYSNQPQHF. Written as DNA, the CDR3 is TGCGCCAGCAGCCAAGATAGAGATTATAGCAATCAGCCCCAGCATTTT.

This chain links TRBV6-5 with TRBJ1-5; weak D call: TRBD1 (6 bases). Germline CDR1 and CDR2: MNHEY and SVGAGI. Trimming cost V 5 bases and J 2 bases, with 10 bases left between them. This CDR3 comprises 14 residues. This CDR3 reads CASSQGKGNQPQHF. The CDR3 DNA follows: TGTGCCAGCAGTCAGGGGAAGGGCAATCAGCCCCAGCATTTT.

The chain's CDR3 is CASSLYYTGNLNSPLHF. The CDR3 DNA reads as TGTGCCAGCAGCTTGTACTACACAGGGAATCTAAATTCACCCCTCCACTTT. The V gene is TRBV5-4, the J gene TRBJ1-6; D might be TRBD1 (6 bases). This CDR3 comprises 17 residues. V dropped 1 base and J dropped 7 bases, with 18 bases sitting between them. The V gene's germline CDR1 is SGHNT and CDR2 YYREEE (reference sequence).

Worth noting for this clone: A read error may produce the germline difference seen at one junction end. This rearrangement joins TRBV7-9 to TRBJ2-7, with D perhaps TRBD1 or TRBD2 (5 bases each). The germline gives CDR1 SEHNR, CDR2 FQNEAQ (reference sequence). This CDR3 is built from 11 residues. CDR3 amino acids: CASSLAGARDF. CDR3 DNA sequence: TGTGCCAGCAGCTTAGCAGGGGCGCGGGACTTC.

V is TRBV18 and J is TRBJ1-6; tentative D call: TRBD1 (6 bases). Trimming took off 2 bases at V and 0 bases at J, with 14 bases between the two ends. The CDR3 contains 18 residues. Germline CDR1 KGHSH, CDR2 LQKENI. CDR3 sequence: CASSPVTGISSYNSPLHF. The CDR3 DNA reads TGTGCCAGCTCACCAGTAACAGGGATTAGCTCCTATAATTCACCCCTCCACTTT. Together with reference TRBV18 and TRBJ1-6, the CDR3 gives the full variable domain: NAGVMQNPRHLVRRRGQEARLRCSPMKGHSHVYWYRQLPEEGLKFMVYLQKENIIDESGMPKERFSAEFPKEGPSILRIQQVVRGDSAAYFCASSPVTGISSYNSPLHFGNGTRLTVT.

The CDR3 DNA reads TGTGCCAGTAGTACCCTAGACGGGACAGGGTATGGCTACACCTTC. It is translated as CASSTLDGTGYGYTF. This sequence joins TRBV19 and TRBJ1-2, with 9 bases fitting TRBD1. CDR3 length: 15 amino acids. The junction had 8 bases not matched to a gene; V was cut back by 4 bases and J by 5 bases. The germline CDR1 and CDR2 sequences are LNHDA and SQIVND (reference sequence).

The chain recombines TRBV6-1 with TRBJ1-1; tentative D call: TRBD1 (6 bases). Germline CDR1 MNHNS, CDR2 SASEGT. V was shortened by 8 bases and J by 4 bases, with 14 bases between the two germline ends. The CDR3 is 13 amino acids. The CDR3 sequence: CASVRGQSTEAFF. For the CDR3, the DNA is TGTGCCAGCGTACGGGGGCAGAGCACTGAAGCTTTCTTT.

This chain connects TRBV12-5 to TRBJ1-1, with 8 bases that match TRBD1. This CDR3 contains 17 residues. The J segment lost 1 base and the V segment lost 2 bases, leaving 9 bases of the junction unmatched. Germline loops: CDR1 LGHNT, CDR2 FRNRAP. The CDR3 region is CASGLPTRQGPNTEAFF. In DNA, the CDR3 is TGTGCTAGTGGTTTGCCCACTCGACAGGGGCCGAACACTGAAGCTTTCTTT.

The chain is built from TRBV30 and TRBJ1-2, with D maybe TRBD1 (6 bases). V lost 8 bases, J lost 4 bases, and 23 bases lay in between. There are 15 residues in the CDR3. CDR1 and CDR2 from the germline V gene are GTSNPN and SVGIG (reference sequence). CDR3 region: CARLTRRTAFYGYTF. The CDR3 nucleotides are TGTGCCCGATTGACAAGGAGGACAGCTTTCTATGGCTACACCTTC. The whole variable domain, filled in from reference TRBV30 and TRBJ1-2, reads SQTIHQWPATLVQPVGSPLSLECTVEGTSNPNLYWYRQAAGRGLQLLFYSVGIGQISSEVPQNLSASRPQDRQFILSSKKLLLSDSGFYLCARLTRRTAFYGYTFGSGTRLTVV.

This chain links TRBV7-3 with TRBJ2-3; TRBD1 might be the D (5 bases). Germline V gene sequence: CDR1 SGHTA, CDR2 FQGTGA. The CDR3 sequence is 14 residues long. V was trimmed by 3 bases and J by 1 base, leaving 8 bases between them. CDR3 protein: CASSLTRGTDTQYF. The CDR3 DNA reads TGTGCCAGCAGCTTGACCAGGGGCACAGATACGCAGTATTTT. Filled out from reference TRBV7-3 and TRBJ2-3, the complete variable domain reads GAGVSQTPSNKVTEKGKYVELRCDPISGHTALYWYRQSLGQGPEFLIYFQGTGAADDSGLPNDRFFAVRPEGSVSTLKIQRTERGDSAVYLCASSLTRGTDTQYFGPGTRLTVL.

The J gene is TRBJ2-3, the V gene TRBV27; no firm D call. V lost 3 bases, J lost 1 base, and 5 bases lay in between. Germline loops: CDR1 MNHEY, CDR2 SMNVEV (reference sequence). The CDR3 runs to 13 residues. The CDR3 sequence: CASSFRGTDTQYF. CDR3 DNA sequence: TGTGCCAGCAGTTTCCGGGGCACAGATACGCAGTATTTT.

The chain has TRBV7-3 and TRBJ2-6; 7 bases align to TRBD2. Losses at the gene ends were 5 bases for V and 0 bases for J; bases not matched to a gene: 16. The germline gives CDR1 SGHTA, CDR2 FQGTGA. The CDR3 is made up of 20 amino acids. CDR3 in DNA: TGTGCCAGCAGCCAAGGGACGGGACTAACTTTTACCTCTGGGGCCAACGTCCTGACTTTC. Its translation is CASSQGTGLTFTSGANVLTF.

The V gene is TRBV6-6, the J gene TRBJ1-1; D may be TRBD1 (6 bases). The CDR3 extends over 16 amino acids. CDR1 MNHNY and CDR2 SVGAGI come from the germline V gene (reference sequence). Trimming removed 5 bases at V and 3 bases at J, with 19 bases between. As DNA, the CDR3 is TGTGCCAGCAGTCGACAATCGGGGGGCGGGCACACTGAAGCTTTCTTT. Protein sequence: CASSRQSGGGHTEAFF.